This T cell receptor (beta chain) was found in a study of identical twins. This CDR3 contains 15 residues. V lost 2 bases, J lost 0 bases, and 9 bases lay in between. CDR1 MNHEY and CDR2 SVGAGI come from the germline V gene. TCRdb reprocessed the 5' RACE reads via MiXCR and lists one record per CDR3 protein. This sample has some 1,700,000 distinct CDR3 sequences, with about 32% found just once. Study-level results: Analyses of zero insertions could, in part, be confounded by invariant MAIT and iNKT cells.

Comments on this clonotype: Its antigen is as yet unknown.

The sequence derives from a newborn girl in good health. Sequenced sample: cord blood. The chain employs TRBV6-5 and TRBJ2-3; tentative D call: TRBD2 (5 bases). CDR3 sequence: CASSYGKRSTDTQYF. CDR3 nucleotides: TGTGCCAGCAGTTACGGAAAGCGGAGCACAGATACGCAGTATTTT.